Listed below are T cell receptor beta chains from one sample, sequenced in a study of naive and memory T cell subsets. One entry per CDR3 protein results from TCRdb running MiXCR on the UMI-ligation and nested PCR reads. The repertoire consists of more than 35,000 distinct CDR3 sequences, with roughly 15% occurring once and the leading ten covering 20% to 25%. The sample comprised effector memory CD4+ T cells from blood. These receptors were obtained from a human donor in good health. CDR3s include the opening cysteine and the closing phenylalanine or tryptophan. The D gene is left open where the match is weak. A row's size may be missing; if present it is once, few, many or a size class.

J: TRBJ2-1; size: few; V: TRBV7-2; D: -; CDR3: CASSPLQRGNEQFF; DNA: TGTGCCAGCAGCCCCCTACAAAGAGGGAATGAGCAGTTCTTC
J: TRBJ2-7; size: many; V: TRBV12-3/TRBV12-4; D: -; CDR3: CASRRTGIQSYEQYF; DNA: TGTGCCAGCAGACGGACCGGGATCCAATCCTACGAGCAGTACTTC
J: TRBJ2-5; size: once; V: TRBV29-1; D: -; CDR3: CSVEVGSKTQYF; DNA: TGCAGCGTTGAAGTCGGGTCAAAGACCCAGTACTTC
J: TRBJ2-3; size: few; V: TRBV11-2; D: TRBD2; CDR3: CASSLGARGLAGTDTQYF; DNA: TGTGCCAGCAGCTTAGGAGCGCGGGGACTAGCGGGAACAGATACGCAGTATTTT
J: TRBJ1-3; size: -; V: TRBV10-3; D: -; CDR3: CAISESTRVSGNTIYF; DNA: TGTGCCATCAGTGAGTCCACACGGGTCTCTGGAAACACCATATATTTT
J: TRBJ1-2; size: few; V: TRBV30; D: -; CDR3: CAWVRDGYYGYTF; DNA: TGTGCCTGGGTCAGGGACGGCTACTATGGCTACACCTTC
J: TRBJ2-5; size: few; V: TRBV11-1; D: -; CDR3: CASSLAAFQETQYF; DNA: TGTGCCAGCAGCTTAGCGGCCTTCCAAGAGACCCAGTACTTC
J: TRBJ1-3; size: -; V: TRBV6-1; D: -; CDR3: CASSELRPAGNTIYF; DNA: TGTGCCAGCAGTGAACTGCGCCCGGCTGGAAACACCATATATTTT
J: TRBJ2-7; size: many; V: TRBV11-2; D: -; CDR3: CASSLVASPAIYEQYF; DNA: TGTGCCAGCAGCTTAGTCGCCAGCCCAGCCATCTACGAGCAGTACTTC
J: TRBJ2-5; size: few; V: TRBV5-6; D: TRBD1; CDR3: CASSYPTGTRETQYF; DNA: TGTGCCAGCAGCTACCCGACAGGGACCCGTGAGACCCAGTACTTC
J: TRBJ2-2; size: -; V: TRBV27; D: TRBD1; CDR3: CASRTGPGLGELFF; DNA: TGTGCCAGTAGGACAGGGCCGGGTCTCGGGGAGCTGTTTTTT
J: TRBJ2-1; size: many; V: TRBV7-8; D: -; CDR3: CASREQGSYNEQFF; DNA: TGTGCCAGCAGGGAGCAGGGGTCGTACAATGAGCAGTTCTTC
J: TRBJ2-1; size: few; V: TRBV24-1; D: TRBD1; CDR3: CATSASPGQGHNEQFF; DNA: TGTGCCACCAGTGCCTCTCCGGGACAGGGGCACAATGAGCAGTTCTTC
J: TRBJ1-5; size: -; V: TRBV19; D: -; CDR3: CASIRSEEQNQPQHF; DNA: TGTGCCAGTATCCGGTCCGAGGAACAAAATCAGCCCCAGCATTTT
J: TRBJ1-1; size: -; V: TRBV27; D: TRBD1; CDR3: CASSLSRTGMNTEAFF; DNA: TGTGCCAGCAGTTTATCGAGGACAGGGATGAACACTGAAGCTTTCTTT
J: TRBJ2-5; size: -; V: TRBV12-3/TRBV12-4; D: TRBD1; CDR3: CASSLRAFLGQGKQETQYF; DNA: TGTGCCAGCAGCTTACGCGCCTTCCTGGGACAGGGGAAACAAGAGACCCAGTACTTC
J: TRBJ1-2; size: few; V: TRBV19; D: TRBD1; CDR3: CASSMGTVGNPNYGYTF; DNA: TGTGCCAGTAGTATGGGGACAGTCGGGAACCCTAACTATGGCTACACCTTC
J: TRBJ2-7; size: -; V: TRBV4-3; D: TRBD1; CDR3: CASSQQSGTGVFEQYF; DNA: TGCGCCAGCAGCCAACAATCCGGGACAGGGGTTTTCGAGCAGTACTTC
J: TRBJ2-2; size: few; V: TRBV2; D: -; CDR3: CASRRVNTGELFF; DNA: TGTGCCAGCAGGAGGGTTAACACCGGGGAGCTGTTTTTT
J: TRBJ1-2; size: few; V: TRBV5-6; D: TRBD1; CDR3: CASSLGGQGYYGYTF; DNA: TGTGCCAGCAGCTTGGGGGGACAGGGGTACTATGGCTACACCTTC
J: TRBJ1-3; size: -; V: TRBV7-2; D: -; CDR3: CASSLVWGIEDTIYF; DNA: TGTGCCAGCAGCTTAGTCTGGGGAATTGAAGACACCATATATTTT
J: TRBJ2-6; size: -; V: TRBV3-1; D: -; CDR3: CASSPPLVGANVLTF; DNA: TGTGCCAGCAGCCCCCCCCTCGTGGGGGCCAACGTCCTGACTTTC
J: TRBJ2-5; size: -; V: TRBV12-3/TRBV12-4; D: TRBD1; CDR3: CASSSDRAFQETQYF; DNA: TGTGCCAGCAGTTCGGACAGGGCGTTCCAAGAGACCCAGTACTTC
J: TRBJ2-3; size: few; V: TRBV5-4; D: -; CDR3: CASSSEAARTDTQYF; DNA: TGTGCCAGCAGCTCGGAGGCGGCGAGGACAGATACGCAGTATTTT
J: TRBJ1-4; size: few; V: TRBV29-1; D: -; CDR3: CSVEPTAGEKLFF; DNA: TGCAGCGTTGAACCCACGGCCGGTGAAAAACTGTTTTTT
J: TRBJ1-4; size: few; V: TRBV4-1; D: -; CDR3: CASSQGPRGEKLFF; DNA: TGCGCCAGCAGCCAAGGCCCAAGGGGTGAAAAACTGTTTTTT
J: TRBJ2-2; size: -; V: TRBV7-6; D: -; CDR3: CASSLGSTGELFF; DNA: TGTGCCAGCAGCTTGGGGTCCACCGGGGAGCTGTTTTTT